This T cell receptor (beta chain) was recovered during a study of post-analysis software for immune sequencing data (dated by TCRdb to the mid-2010s). A note on the overall study: Disease courses on record covered relapsing-remitting, secondary progressive and progressive-relapsing multiple sclerosis, though some patients had no subtype annotation. A subset of samples was prepared in parallel using single-end sample barcoding, then pooled and co-amplified after Illumina adapter ligation. Patient repertoires were compared against ten to twelve previously published healthy control repertoires from donors aged about 6 to 26 years. Here is what the overall study found, with its caveats: Patients showed significantly higher frequencies than controls for roughly 5 TRBV segments, among them TRBV5-6, TRBV5-1 and TRBV20-1. Direct clustering with F measure showed strong co-clustering of samples prepared in the same batch, prompting a batch-effect correction. The multiple sclerosis patient group was slightly younger than the control group. Significantly lower normalized Chao1 diversity was found in multiple sclerosis patients than in controls, suggesting substantial peripheral T-cell clonal expansion.

CDR1 and CDR2 are read off the germline V gene (reference sequence) as LGHDT and YNNKEL. The CDR3, cysteine through phenylalanine, is 17 amino acids long. Just the 51-base CDR3 DNA is kept, in frame starting at base 1. Trimming takes 4 bases off V and 1 base off J; junction bases not matched to a gene: 6. Note on this clonotype: What antigen it recognizes has not been identified. Within one base of it there is no much larger clone, and no base qualities were kept.

TCR beta repertoires were profiled from peripheral blood of 13 young patients with multiple sclerosis to demonstrate the VDJtools post-analysis software. The multiple sclerosis patients were children and adolescents between roughly 6 and 17 years of age. Library preparation used PCR. The data were produced on an Illumina HiSeq 2500. Unique molecular identifiers were incorporated into TCR beta cDNA libraries to reduce PCR and sequencing biases. Roughly 0.5 million cDNA molecules were obtained per 1 to 10 million input T cells, so each molecule approximated one T cell. The patient libraries were prepared and sequenced using the same protocol as the earlier healthy control dataset. Samples belonging to the same batch were prepared together, multiplexed and sequenced on a shared HiSeq lane. The source study handled its data this way. Raw barcoded reads were processed with MIGEC, discarding single-read molecular identifier groups before consensus assembly and CDR3 extraction. Clonotype tables were post-analysed with VDJtools, normalizing diversity by down-sampling all datasets to the smallest sample size. In repertoire overlap clustering, CDR3 amino acid sequences, but not nucleotide sequences, were matched to correct batch-related cross-sample contamination. The public sequencing data were trimmed at Q25 with fastp and processed into clonotypes with MiXCR by TCRdb, which kept only in-frame beta chains. Merged by CDR3 protein, the rows form single entries marked with the most common genes and DNA. The V and J calls here are based on TCRdb, not the publication. A total of approximately 160,000 distinct CDR3 sequences appear in this sample, about 29% of them only once. Approximately 1.5% of the sample rests with the top ten.

Recombination connected TRBV3-1 to TRBJ2-5; TRBD2 matches 13 bases in the middle. The clonotype comes from a girl aged 5-17 years with multiple sclerosis. Material for sequencing was blood. The CDR3 amino acid sequence is: CASSPGLAGVTQETQYF. The DNA is as follows: TGTGCCAGCAGCCCAGGACTAGCGGGAGTGACCCAAGAGACCCAGTACTTC.